This passage covers 15 T cell receptor beta chains from one sample sequenced in a study of blood T cell repertoires in COVID-19. Assay used: immunoSEQ multiplex PCR; TCRdb lists only in-frame clones, some missing. The sample lists roughly 230,000 clones; about 91% were seen once. Sequenced material: peripheral blood. These receptors came from a woman between 35 and 50 years old who had recovered from COVID-19.

The gene calls are TRBV28 and TRBJ1-1, with D possibly matching TRBD1 (5 bases). Germline loops: CDR1 MDHEN, CDR2 SYDVKM. V lost 11 bases to trimming and J lost 5 bases, with 24 bases between them. The length of the CDR3 is 15 residues. The CDR3: CASLPPGGWGTEAFF. In DNA, the CDR3 is TGTGCCTCACTACCTCCGGGGGGTTGGGGTACTGAAGCTTTCTTT.

This clone is a singleton in its sample. The chain combines TRBV11-3 with TRBJ1-3; the match to TRBD1 covers 9 bases. Losses at the gene ends were 6 bases for V and 3 bases for J; bases not matched to a gene: 12. CDR1 is SGHNT, CDR2 YENEEA, per germline. The CDR3 contains 17 residues. CDR3 in amino acids: CASSKPTGGVGGNTIYF. CDR3 nucleotides: TGTGCCAGCAGTAAGCCCACAGGGGGCGTAGGTGGAAACACCATATATTTT.

This chain uses TRBV19 with TRBJ2-2, with D maybe TRBD2 (5 bases). Germline CDR1 LNHDA, CDR2 SQIVND (reference sequence). With 5 bases removed from V and 3 bases from J, the gap between germline ends came to 13 bases. The CDR3 covers 15 residues. The CDR3: CASSLRDWDTGELFF. In nucleotides, the CDR3 is TGTGCCAGTAGTCTCCGGGATTGGGACACCGGGGAGCTGTTTTTT.

The count of this clone is one. The J gene is TRBJ1-5, the V gene TRBV7-6; 9 bases fit TRBD1. V lost 5 bases, J lost 7 bases, and 9 bases stayed unmatched. CDR1 SGHVS and CDR2 FNYEAQ come from the germline V gene. The CDR3 is made up of 15 amino acids. Written as DNA, the CDR3 is TGTGCCAGCAGCGAGGACAGGGGACCGGGGCAGCCCCAGCATTTT. Residues: CASSEDRGPGQPQHF.

This chain joins TRBV7-9 and TRBJ1-2; possible D gene TRBD1, 5 bases. Germline CDR1 and CDR2: SEHNR and FQNEAQ (reference sequence). The CDR3 is made up of 14 amino acids. With 5 bases removed from V and 3 bases from J, the gap between germline ends came to 13 bases. The CDR3, as DNA: TGTGCCAGCAGCCCCGGGGGGGAGTACTATGGCTACACCTTC. Its protein is CASSPGGEYYGYTF.

The chain uses TRBV20-1 and TRBJ2-3, with no clear D. CDR1 and CDR2 from the germline V gene are DFQATT and SNEGSKA (reference sequence). With 3 bases removed from V and 5 bases from J, the gap between germline ends came to 18 bases. The CDR3 totals 15 residues. In DNA, the CDR3 is TGCAGTGCTAGTGTCGTATGGGCCGCAGTAGATACGCAGTATTTT. This sequence encodes CSASVVWAAVDTQYF.

The V gene is TRBV5-5, the J gene TRBJ2-3, with D possibly TRBD1 on 5 matching bases. The CDR3 extends over 14 amino acids. The germline V gene has CDR1 SGHKS and CDR2 YYEKEE (reference sequence). The germline V and J ends were trimmed by 4 bases and 2 bases, with 11 bases remaining between them. The DNA for the CDR3 is TGTGCCAGCAGCCTGGGGCTGTACACAGATACGCAGTATTTT. As protein: CASSLGLYTDTQYF. Complete variable domain (other parts from reference TRBV5-5 and TRBJ2-3): DAGVTQSPTHLIKTRGQQVTLRCSPISGHKSVSWYQQVLGQGPQFIFQYYEKEERGRGNFPDRFSARQFPNYSSELNVNALLLGDSALYLCASSLGLYTDTQYFGPGTRLTVL.

The rearrangement links TRBV2 to TRBJ1-2; 8 bases fit TRBD1. In germline, CDR1 is SNHLY, CDR2 FYNNEI. This CDR3 spans 15 amino acids. The junction had 12 bases not matched to a gene; V was cut back by 7 bases and J by 5 bases. CDR3 bases: TGTGCCAGCAAACAGAGAACAGGGGGAAGGTATGGCTACACCTTC. This gives the protein CASKQRTGGRYGYTF. Full variable domain (outside the CDR3, taken from reference TRBV2 and TRBJ1-2): EPEVTQTPSHQVTQMGQEVILRCVPISNHLYFYWYRQILGQKVEFLVSFYNNEISEKSEIFDDQFSVERPDGSNFTLKIRSTKLEDSAMYFCASKQRTGGRYGYTFGSGTRLTVV.

The V call is TRBV27, the J call TRBJ2-7; 9 bases are a match to TRBD1. This CDR3 region has 14 residues. Germline assignment: CDR1 MNHEY and CDR2 SMNVEV (reference sequence). Losses at the gene ends were 5 bases for V and 3 bases for J; bases not matched to a gene: 5. CDR3 loop: CASSPRDRDYEQYV. In DNA, the CDR3 is TGTGCCAGCAGTCCTAGGGACAGGGACTACGAGCAGTACGTC.

This chain uses TRBV29-1 with TRBJ1-1; D may be TRBD1 (6 bases). The CDR3 loop spans 16 amino acids. The V and J ends lost 4 bases and 3 bases respectively, with 21 bases between them. From germline, CDR1 is SQVTM and CDR2 ANQGSEA. The CDR3 spells CSVVPPRGAQHTEAFF. Here the CDR3 DNA reads TGCAGCGTTGTTCCCCCTCGGGGGGCGCAGCACACTGAAGCTTTCTTT.

J is TRBJ2-2 and V is TRBV29-1, with TRBD1 matching 8 bases. The trim removed 2 bases at V and 2 bases at J, leaving 4 bases unmatched. The CDR3 loop spans 15 amino acids. Germline V CDR1 and CDR2: SQVTM, ANQGSEA. The CDR3 region is CSVETGQGNTGELFF. The CDR3 DNA reads as TGCAGCGTTGAAACCGGACAGGGTAACACCGGGGAGCTGTTTTTT.

This clone was counted a single time. The rearrangement uses TRBV6-6 and TRBJ1-1; 8 bases fit TRBD1. Germline V gene sequence: CDR1 MNHNY, CDR2 SVGAGI (reference sequence). The CDR3 length is 15 residues. V shed 5 bases and J 5 bases; nucleotides not matched to a gene: 10. The DNA for the CDR3 is TGTGCCAGCAGTCCGTGGACAGGGAAGAGGACTGAAGCTTTCTTT. Translated, it gives CASSPWTGKRTEAFF.

The rearrangement uses TRBV28 and TRBJ2-7; 8 positions agree with TRBD1. Germline trimming cut 6 bases from V and 2 bases from J; bases unmatched to any gene: 6. This CDR3 is 14 amino acids long. The V gene's germline CDR1 is MDHEN and CDR2 SYDVKM. The chain's CDR3 is CASRTTGGTYEQYF. CDR3 nucleotides: TGTGCCAGCAGGACCACAGGGGGGACCTACGAGCAGTACTTC.

The chain employs TRBV5-1 and TRBJ2-2; 11 positions agree with TRBD2. Trimming cost V 4 bases and J 4 bases; bases outside gene matches: 6. The CDR3 has 16 residues. Germline CDR1 reads SGHRS; CDR2 reads YFSETQ. The CDR3 DNA reads as TGCGCCAGCAGCGATTTACTAGCGGGAGTCACCGGGGAGCTGTTTTTT. Its translation is CASSDLLAGVTGELFF. The full variable domain, in which reference TRBV5-1 and TRBJ2-2 provide the parts outside the CDR3, is KAGVTQTPRYLIKTRGQQVTLSCSPISGHRSVSWYQQTPGQGLQFLFEYFSETQRNKGNFPGRFSGRQFSNSRSEMNVSTLELGDSALYLCASSDLLAGVTGELFFGEGSRLTVL.

CDR3 residues: CASSSREGSSYNEQFF. In nucleotides, the CDR3 is TGTGCCAGCAGCAGCCGAGAGGGTAGCTCCTACAATGAGCAGTTCTTC. The chain combines TRBV5-5 with TRBJ2-1, with D perhaps matching TRBD2 (5 bases). The CDR3 has 16 amino acids. The germline gives CDR1 SGHKS, CDR2 YYEKEE (reference sequence). The V end lost 4 bases, the J end lost 0 bases, and 14 bases lay between the germline ends.